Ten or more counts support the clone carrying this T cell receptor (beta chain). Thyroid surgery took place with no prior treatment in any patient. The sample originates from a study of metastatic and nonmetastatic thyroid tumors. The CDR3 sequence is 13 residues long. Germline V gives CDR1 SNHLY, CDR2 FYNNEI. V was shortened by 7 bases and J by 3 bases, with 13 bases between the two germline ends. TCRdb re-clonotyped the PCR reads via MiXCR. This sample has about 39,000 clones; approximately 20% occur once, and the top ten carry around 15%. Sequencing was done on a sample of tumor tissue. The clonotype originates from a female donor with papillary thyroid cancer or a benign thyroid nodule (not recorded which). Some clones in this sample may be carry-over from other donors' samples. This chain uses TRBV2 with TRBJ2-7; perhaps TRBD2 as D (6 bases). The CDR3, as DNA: TGTGCCAGCAAAGCCACGGACTACTACGAGCAGTACTTC. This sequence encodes CASKATDYYEQYF.